What follows describes a single TCR beta chain. Its antigen remains unidentified. The sample originates from a study of graft-versus-host responses after intestinal transplantation. Turning to the study itself: Transplants given to recipients were multivisceral, liver-intestinal, or isolated intestinal. Notes on the study in general: In recipient marrow, GvH clones were found, and some appeared first in ileum or blood.

TCRdb's table, derived via immunoSEQ multiplex PCR, lists solely in-frame clones and lacks some. The table lists some 14,000 clones, roughly 86% of them singletons. Each post-transplant marrow sample came from the posterior iliac crest or another site. This sequence was found in a human patient who received an intestinal transplant, so some T cells may come from the graft donor. The input for sequencing was bone marrow, taken roughly 4 months after intestinal transplantation.

The CDR3 DNA is TGTGCCAGCAGCCCTAGCGGGAACACCGGGGAGCTGTTTTTT. Translated: CASSPSGNTGELFF. This sequence joins TRBV6-5 and TRBJ2-2; 7 positions agree with TRBD2. Germline trimming cut 6 bases from V and 1 base from J; bases unmatched to any gene: 2. The germline gives CDR1 MNHEY, CDR2 SVGAGI. The CDR3 is 14 amino acids.